This TCR beta chain derives from a study of Ad26.COV2.S vaccination and SARS-CoV-2 variants. Study background: Within the COV1001 Ad26.COV2.S trial arm, the donor was enrolled. Study-wide results and limits: Among vaccine recipients, spike-specific TCR breadth exceeded that of placebo recipients.

This clone was seen a few times. As yet, its antigen is unknown. Sequencing was performed with immunoSEQ multiplex PCR; in TCRdb, only in-frame clones are kept and a portion is missing. The sample holds 350,000 to 500,000 clones; 88% are singletons and the top ten take 3.6%. V was cut by 5 bases and J by 3 bases, with 11 bases left in between. The CDR3 has 13 residues. Germline CDR1 is SGHDT and CDR2 is YYEEEE. The treatment: about 20 received Ad26.COV2.S at low or high dose, single or two shots; about 5 received placebo; per-sample allocation not given. All samples were drawn on day 63, counting from the first vaccine or placebo injection. Immunization relied on an Ad26 vector, which expressed Wuhan-strain SARS-CoV-2 spike.

This receptor was taken from a person between 18 and 65 years old who received the Ad26.COV2.S COVID-19 vaccine or a placebo. The rearrangement links TRBV5-6 to TRBJ1-2; D gene unclear. The specimen comprised peripheral blood, sampled in a trial of Ad26.COV2.S vaccine versus placebo. CDR3 protein: CASRSSMDYGYTF. CDR3 nucleotides: TGTGCCAGCAGATCTTCAATGGACTATGGCTACACCTTC.